By share of the sample, the clone carrying this T cell receptor beta chain is medium-sized. Its cognate antigen is unknown. V lost 4 bases and J lost 0; bases outside the gene matches: 2. The CDR3 length is 14 residues. Germline-derived CDR1 and CDR2 are LGHDT and YNNKEL (reference sequence). The data belong to a study of metastatic and nonmetastatic thyroid tumors. The overall study: Repertoire comparison spanned blood and tumor or nodule tissue of malignant and benign thyroid patients. Overall study results and limits: For both blood and tumor, malignant thyroid tumors reportedly showed significantly higher TCR beta diversity than benign nodules did.

No treatment of any kind had been given to any patient before thyroid surgery. TCRdb reassembled clones from the PCR reads with MiXCR. The table includes 10,000 to 15,000 clones, roughly 29% detected once. The chain recombines TRBV3-1 with TRBJ1-2; 7 bases fit TRBD1. The sample comprised tumor tissue. The TCR originated in a male donor with papillary thyroid cancer or a benign thyroid nodule (not recorded which). Some clones in this sample may be carry-over from other donors' samples. The CDR3: CASSRGTANYGYTF. The CDR3 region has the DNA TGTGCCAGCAGCCGGGGGACAGCTAACTATGGCTACACCTTC.